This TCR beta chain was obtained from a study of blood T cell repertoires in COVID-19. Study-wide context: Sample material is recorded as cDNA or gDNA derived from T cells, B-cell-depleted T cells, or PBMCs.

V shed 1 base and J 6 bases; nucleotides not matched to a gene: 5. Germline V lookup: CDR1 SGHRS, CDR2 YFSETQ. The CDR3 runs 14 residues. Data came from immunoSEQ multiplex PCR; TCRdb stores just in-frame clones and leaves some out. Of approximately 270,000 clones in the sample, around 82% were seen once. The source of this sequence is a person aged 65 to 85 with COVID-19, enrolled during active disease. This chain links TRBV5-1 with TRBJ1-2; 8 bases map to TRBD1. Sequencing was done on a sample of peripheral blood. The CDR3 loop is CASSLNRGSDGYTF. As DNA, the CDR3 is TGCGCCAGCAGCTTGAACAGGGGGAGCGATGGCTACACCTTC.